This T cell receptor beta chain was obtained from a study of blood T cell repertoires in COVID-19. At the level of the study: T cells, B-cell-depleted T cells, or PBMCs provided the cDNA or gDNA that served as material.

The V end lost 5 bases, the J end lost 0 bases, and 8 bases lay between the germline ends. In germline, CDR1 is MNHEY, CDR2 SVGAGI. This CDR3 has 15 amino acids. Sequencing was performed with immunoSEQ multiplex PCR; in TCRdb, only in-frame clones are kept and a portion is missing. The table includes around 400,000 clones, more than 80% detected once. Sequencing used peripheral blood. The chain is built from TRBV6-5 and TRBJ2-6, with D uncertain. The sequence was collected from a man aged 40-49 years with acute or convalescent COVID-19. CDR3 nucleotide sequence: TGTGCCAGCAGTAGAGGTCCCTCTGGGGCCAACGTCCTGACTTTC. Translation gives CASSRGPSGANVLTF.